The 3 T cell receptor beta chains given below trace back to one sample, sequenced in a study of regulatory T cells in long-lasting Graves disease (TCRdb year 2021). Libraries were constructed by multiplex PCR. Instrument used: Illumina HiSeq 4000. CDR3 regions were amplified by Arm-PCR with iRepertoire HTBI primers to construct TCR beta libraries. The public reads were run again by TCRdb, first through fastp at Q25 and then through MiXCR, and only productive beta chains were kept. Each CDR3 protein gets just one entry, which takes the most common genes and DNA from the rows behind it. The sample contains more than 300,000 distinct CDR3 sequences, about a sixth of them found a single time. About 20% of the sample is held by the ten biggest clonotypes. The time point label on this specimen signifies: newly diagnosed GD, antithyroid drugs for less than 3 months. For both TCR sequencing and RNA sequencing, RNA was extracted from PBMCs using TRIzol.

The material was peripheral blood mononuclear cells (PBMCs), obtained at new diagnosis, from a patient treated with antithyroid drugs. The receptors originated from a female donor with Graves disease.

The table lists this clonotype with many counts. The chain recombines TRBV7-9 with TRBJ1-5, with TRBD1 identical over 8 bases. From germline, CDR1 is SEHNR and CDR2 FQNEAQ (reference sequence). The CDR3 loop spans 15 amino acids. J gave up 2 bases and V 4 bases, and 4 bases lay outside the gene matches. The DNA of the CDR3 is TGTGCCAGCAGCTCCACGGACAGGGGCAATCAGCCCCAGCATTTT. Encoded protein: CASSSTDRGNQPQHF.

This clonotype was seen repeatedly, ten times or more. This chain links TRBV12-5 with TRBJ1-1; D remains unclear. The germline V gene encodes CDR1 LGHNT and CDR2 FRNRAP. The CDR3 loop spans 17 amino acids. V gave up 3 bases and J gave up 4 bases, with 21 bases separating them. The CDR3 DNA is TGTGCTAGTGGTTTTCTATTTTTAACCGGATCGGGCACTGAAGCTTTCTTT. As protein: CASGFLFLTGSGTEAFF.

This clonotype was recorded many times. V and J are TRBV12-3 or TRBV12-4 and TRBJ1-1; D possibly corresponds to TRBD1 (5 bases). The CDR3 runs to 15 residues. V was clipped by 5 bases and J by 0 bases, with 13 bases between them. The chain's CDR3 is CASSPFGTVNTEAFF. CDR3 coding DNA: TGTGCCAGCAGTCCCTTTGGGACGGTGAACACTGAAGCTTTCTTT.